The 20 T cell receptor beta chains reported below all come from one sample, sequenced in a study of blood T cell repertoires in COVID-19. Generated by immunoSEQ multiplex PCR, the TCRdb table keeps only in-frame clones and is missing some. The data contain roughly 59,000 clones, about 80% of them singletons. Sequenced material: peripheral blood. The source is a woman older than 75 with acute or convalescent COVID-19.

The chain has TRBV6-5 and TRBJ2-5, with D hard to call. The CDR3 length is 13 residues. CDR1 is MNHEY, CDR2 SVGAGI, per germline. V lost 4 bases and J lost 3, with 9 bases in between. The CDR3 loop is CASSLQSKETQYF. The CDR3, as DNA: TGTGCCAGCAGTTTACAGAGTAAAGAGACCCAGTACTTC.

The chain has TRBV4-1 and TRBJ1-6, with TRBD1 matching 9 bases. V gave up 5 bases and J gave up 7 bases; unmatched junction bases: 9. The germline CDR1 and CDR2 sequences are MGHRA and YSYEKL. There are 16 residues in the CDR3. In nucleotides, the CDR3 is TGCGCCAGCAGCTTCCTCGGACAGGGGATCAATTCACCCCTCCACTTT. It is translated as CASSFLGQGINSPLHF.

The V call is TRBV10-3, the J call TRBJ2-1; 10 nucleotides match TRBD1. Trimming cost V 0 bases and J 5 bases; bases outside gene matches: 16. Germline V gene lookup returns CDR1 ENHRY and CDR2 SYGVKD. CDR3 length: 20 residues. CDR3 DNA: TGTGCCATCAGTGAGTCTTCCGGGACAGGGGTCTGGGAATTAAACAATGAGCAGTTCTTC. This gives the protein CAISESSGTGVWELNNEQFF.

J is TRBJ2-7 and V is TRBV21-1; the table gives TRBD1 as D, unverified against the DNA. TRBV21-1 constitutes a pseudogene. This CDR3 region has 14 residues. The CDR3 region is CASSNRGTGYEQYF. Here the CDR3 DNA reads TGTGCCAGCAGTAACAGGGGTACGGGGTACGAGCAGTACTTC.

The chain employs TRBV30 and TRBJ1-2; D remains ambiguous. V was clipped by 1 base and J by 8 bases, with 17 bases between them. The CDR3 totals 14 residues. Germline loops: CDR1 GTSNPN, CDR2 SVGIG (reference sequence). CDR3 coding DNA: TGTGCCTGGAGTGAGCGTCCTCGTCTCGGCGGCTACACCTTC. This sequence encodes CAWSERPRLGGYTF. Complete variable domain (other parts from reference TRBV30 and TRBJ1-2): SQTIHQWPATLVQPVGSPLSLECTVEGTSNPNLYWYRQAAGRGLQLLFYSVGIGQISSEVPQNLSASRPQDRQFILSSKKLLLSDSGFYLCAWSERPRLGGYTFGSGTRLTVV.

CDR3 sequence (DNA): TGCGCCAGCAGCTTACAGGTAGAGGTGGAGCAGTTCTTC. It yields the protein CASSLQVEVEQFF. The chain is built from TRBV5-1 and TRBJ2-1; a possible D gene is TRBD1 (5 bases). Germline CDR1 reads SGHRS; CDR2 reads YFSETQ. The CDR3 totals 13 residues. Trimming shortened V by 2 bases and J by 10 bases, and 13 bases separated the two germline ends.

V gene TRBV4-1 combines with J gene TRBJ1-1, with 11 bases identical to TRBD1. The ends lost 1 base at V and 0 bases at J; junction bases unmatched: 4. The CDR3 is 17 residues long. Germline-derived CDR1 and CDR2 are MGHRA and YSYEKL. DNA for the CDR3: TGCGCCAGCAGCCAAGCTGGGACAGGGGGGTTGAACACTGAAGCTTTCTTT. Its protein product is CASSQAGTGGLNTEAFF.

The chain combines TRBV7-6 with TRBJ1-1; TRBD1 might be the D (5 bases). Per germline, CDR1 SGHVS and CDR2 FNYEAQ. V gave up 4 bases and J gave up 4 bases, with 13 bases separating them. CDR3 size: 14 residues. In DNA, the CDR3 is TGTGCCAGCAGCTCGGCGGGGCGTGGCACTGAAGCTTTCTTT. It encodes CASSSAGRGTEAFF.

The rearrangement uses TRBV2 and TRBJ2-3, with 9 bases that match TRBD2. Germline loops: CDR1 SNHLY, CDR2 FYNNEI. This CDR3 has 15 residues. With V trimmed by 4 bases and J by 5 bases, 7 bases remained unmatched. The CDR3 spells CASSGREGLKDTQYF. In DNA, the CDR3 is TGTGCCAGCAGTGGGCGGGAGGGCCTCAAAGATACGCAGTATTTT.

The rearrangement joins TRBV28 to TRBJ2-1; 8 bases line up with TRBD2. The CDR3 length is 16 residues. Germline V CDR1 and CDR2: MDHEN, SYDVKM. V lost 2 bases, J lost 6 bases, and 9 bases stayed unmatched. The CDR3 loop reads CASSLGTAGGGNEQFF. The CDR3 DNA is TGTGCCAGCAGTTTAGGGACGGCGGGAGGTGGCAATGAGCAGTTCTTC.

This chain uses TRBV6-6 with TRBJ2-2; 8 bases fit TRBD2. The CDR3 is 14 residues long. Germline CDR1 MNHNY, CDR2 SVGAGI (reference sequence). The ends lost 5 bases at V and 8 bases at J; junction bases unmatched: 7. The CDR3 is CASSQTSEGGELFF. For the CDR3, the DNA is TGTGCCAGCAGTCAGACTAGCGAGGGGGGGGAGCTGTTTTTT.

The rearrangement joins TRBV23-1 to TRBJ2-7; TRBD2 is a possible D gene (6 bases). TRBV23-1 is identified as an open reading frame with a role that is uncertain. Trimming took off 9 bases at V and 1 base at J, with 16 bases between the two ends. There are 14 residues in the CDR3. CDR3 region: CARVLAPSSYEQYF. The CDR3 DNA follows: TGCGCCAGGGTCCTAGCGCCATCGTCCTACGAGCAGTACTTC.

The V and J genes are TRBV6-6 and TRBJ2-4, with 8 bases lining up with TRBD2. The CDR3 is made up of 13 amino acids. Looked up from germline, CDR1 is MNHNY and CDR2 is SVGAGI (reference sequence). V dropped 5 bases and J dropped 6; count of bases not matched to a gene: 3. CDR3 residues: CASSIGLANIQYF. The CDR3 DNA is TGTGCCAGCAGTATTGGACTAGCAAACATTCAGTACTTC.

This clone is a singleton in its sample. The chain recombines TRBV5-8 with TRBJ1-4; maybe TRBD1 (5 bases). V lost 0 bases and J 8 bases, leaving 14 bases between the germline ends. Germline V gene data show CDR1 as SGHTS and CDR2 as YDEGEE. This CDR3 spans 15 amino acids. CDR3 in amino acids: CASSLERGIREKLFF. CDR3 in DNA: TGTGCCAGCAGCTTGGAGCGGGGGATTAGGGAAAAACTGTTTTTT.

V gene TRBV27 combines with J gene TRBJ2-5; 12 nucleotides line up with TRBD1. This CDR3 region has 16 residues. Germline trimming cut 5 bases from V and 0 bases from J; bases unmatched to any gene: 4. CDR1 and CDR2 (germline): MNHEY, SMNVEV (reference sequence). The CDR3 sequence: CASSPWDRGHQETQYF. CDR3 coding DNA: TGTGCCAGCAGTCCCTGGGACAGGGGGCACCAAGAGACCCAGTACTTC.

This chain links TRBV6-2 or TRBV6-3 with TRBJ2-7; 10 bases fit TRBD1. CDR3 size: 17 residues. Per germline, CDR1 MNHEY and CDR2 SVGEGT. V trimming: 2 bases; J trimming: 5 bases; junction bases outside the gene matches: 12. CDR3 protein: CASSYETGGTRVNEQYF. The CDR3 region has the DNA TGTGCCAGCAGTTACGAGACAGGGGGCACCAGAGTGAACGAGCAGTACTTC.

The chain has TRBV13 and TRBJ2-1, with 10 bases identical to TRBD2. CDR1 and CDR2 from the germline V gene are PRHDT and FYEKMQ (reference sequence). The CDR3 totals 18 residues. V trimming: 4 bases; J trimming: 5 bases; junction bases outside the gene matches: 14. CDR3 DNA sequence: TGTGCCAGCAGCTCCGGGATCCTAGCGGGGGCCCCAAACAATGAGCAGTTCTTC. It translates to CASSSGILAGAPNNEQFF. The full variable domain, completed using reference TRBV13 and TRBJ2-1, is AAGVIQSPRHLIKEKRETATLKCYPIPRHDTVYWYQQGPGQDPQFLISFYEKMQSDKGSIPDRFSAQQFSDYHSELNMSSLELGDSALYFCASSSGILAGAPNNEQFFGPGTRLTVL.

V gene TRBV10-2 combines with J gene TRBJ1-6; TRBD1 is a possible D gene (6 bases). V was shortened by 0 bases and J by 13 bases, with 13 bases between the two germline ends. CDR1 is WSHSY and CDR2 is SAAADI in the germline V gene. The CDR3 is made up of 14 amino acids. CDR3 loop: CASSESGRGYPLHF. The CDR3 nucleotides are TGCGCCAGCAGTGAGTCCGGCAGGGGATACCCCCTCCACTTT.

This clone was detected only a few times. The genes are TRBV7-8 and TRBJ2-7; D perhaps matches TRBD1 (5 bases). The CDR3 is made up of 17 amino acids. Looked up from germline, CDR1 is SGHVS and CDR2 is FQNEAQ. The ends were cut back, 0 bases at V and 10 bases at J, with 25 bases in the middle. This CDR3 reads CASSLALIGVEPLLQYF. The CDR3 nucleotides read TGTGCCAGCAGCTTAGCGCTTATAGGGGTAGAGCCCTTGCTTCAGTACTTC. Based on the CDR3 plus reference TRBV7-8 and TRBJ2-7, the full variable domain is GAGVSQSPRYKVAKRGQDVALRCDPISGHVSLFWYQQALGQGPEFLTYFQNEAQLDKSGLPSDRFFAERPEGSVSTLKIQRTQQEDSAVYLCASSLALIGVEPLLQYFGPGTRLTVT.

The rearrangement links TRBV5-1 to TRBJ2-5; 8 bases fit TRBD2. The CDR3 runs to 14 residues. The germline V gene encodes CDR1 SGHRS and CDR2 YFSETQ. Trimming took 3 bases from V and 7 from J; bases not matched to a gene: 8. The CDR3 nucleotides are TGCGCCAGCAGCTCAATGACTAGCGAGGGGACCCAGTACTTC. Translated: CASSSMTSEGTQYF. Filled out from reference TRBV5-1 and TRBJ2-5, the complete variable domain reads KAGVTQTPRYLIKTRGQQVTLSCSPISGHRSVSWYQQTPGQGLQFLFEYFSETQRNKGNFPGRFSGRQFSNSRSEMNVSTLELGDSALYLCASSSMTSEGTQYFGPGTRLLVL.